This TCR beta chain came from a study of T cell changes during pregnancy in multiple sclerosis. The data were produced by immunoSEQ multiplex PCR, yet TCRdb's version contains in-frame clones alone and is incomplete. Here the sample spans 45,000 to 60,000 clones, roughly nine tenths being singletons. The CDR3 covers 14 residues. The germline V and J ends were trimmed by 3 bases and 3 bases, with 13 bases remaining between them. Germline assignment: CDR1 SGDLS and CDR2 YYNGEE. The starting material was CD8+ T cells from peripheral blood mononuclear cells, obtained before pregnancy. The rearrangement links TRBV9 to TRBJ2-7; D perhaps matches TRBD2 (6 bases). The sequence was collected from a female donor with multiple sclerosis, enrolled in a pregnancy study. In DNA form, the CDR3 reads TGTGCCAGCAGCGGGCGGGACGGTCTCTACGAGCAGTACTTC. Its protein is CASSGRDGLYEQYF.